This note documents a single T cell receptor beta chain sequence. Antigen: not known. The treatment: over 15 received Ad26.COV2.S at low or high dose, single or two shots; 5 received placebo; per-sample allocation not given. Day 63 after the first vaccine or placebo injection was the time point for sampling. Participants' vaccine, an Ad26 vector, delivered Wuhan-strain SARS-CoV-2 spike. The data were obtained in a study of Ad26.COV2.S vaccination and SARS-CoV-2 variants. Study-level results: Breadth, reportedly substantial, characterized the spike-specific CD8+ and CD4+ T cell responses after vaccination. Measures of TCR breadth and depth may have fallen short of total T cell responses.

Germline-derived CDR1 and CDR2 are SGDLS and YYNGEE. The CDR3 covers 16 residues. V lost 3 bases to trimming and J lost 2 bases; unmatched junction nucleotides: 7. TCRdb's copy holds only in-frame clones and misses some; the assay was immunoSEQ multiplex PCR. Of hundreds of thousands of clones listed, 80% to 95% are singletons. The chain uses TRBV9 and TRBJ2-5; 10 nucleotides match TRBD2. This receptor was identified in a person between 18 and 65 years old who received the Ad26.COV2.S COVID-19 vaccine or a placebo. The specimen was peripheral blood, collected in a trial of Ad26.COV2.S vaccine versus placebo. CDR3 amino acids: CASSGSSGSVQETQYF. The CDR3 DNA follows: TGTGCCAGCAGCGGATCTAGCGGGAGTGTTCAAGAGACCCAGTACTTC.